The sequence of this T cell receptor beta chain was determined in a study of cytomegalovirus exposure and HLA in healthy donors (dated by TCRdb to the late 2010s). Concerning the study at large: An earlier analysis of approximately 640 of the donors reported approximately 270 Gb of sequence data and some 100 million unique TCR beta sequences from about 200 million T cells. HLA typing included class I and class II loci at four-digit resolution. On average, around 200,000 unique TCR beta nucleotide sequences were sequenced per donor among roughly 430 genotyped donors of the cohort, with 15% to 20% of those sequences being non-productive. Rather than using new phenotypic data, the later analysis identified candidate immune exposures from TCR beta sequences and from how often those sequences occurred across donors. The study profiled the T cell repertoires of some 610 subjects by immunosequencing and related them to cytomegalovirus serostatus. Along with the 666-subject first cohort, a separate validation cohort of over a hundred different subjects was used. Roughly 300 gigabases of sequencing data and approximately 80 million unique TCR sequences were included in an early release covering 550 to 800 HLA-typed donors. Typing coverage varied by locus: about 620-630 donors for A, B, C, DRB1 and DQB1; 522 for DQA1; around 570 for DPA1; roughly 450 for DPB1. A later analysis re-examined previously published TCR beta repertoires from 610 or so donors and added high-resolution HLA genotyping to investigate patterns of TCR occurrence. Roughly five DR-DQ haplotypes were handled as single units for association and clustering, since linkage in the cohort was strong. In an earlier analysis of about 590 of the donors, high-throughput TCR beta sequencing was used to judge whether each TCR beta V gene segment behaved as functional or pseudogenic. Alongside the repertoire data, information on donor age, sex, ethnicity and CMV serostatus was compiled. Of the roughly 400 genotyped donors, about 80% fell in the genetic ancestry cluster associated with self-reported Caucasian donors. High-throughput TCR immunosequencing, statistical association of individual TCRs with disease status, and machine learning were combined to predict cytomegalovirus infection status. A later genetic analysis used genome-wide SNP genotypes for about 65% of the 666 donors, treating that subset as a discovery cohort. The study aimed to test whether cataloging public T cell receptors could reveal signatures of past pathogen exposure. All discovery cohort repertoires had been generated using a single sequencing platform. Broad study findings and their caveats: When HLA alleles, especially DR and DQ, strongly co-occurred, attributing TCR associations to individual alleles was difficult. Linkage disequilibrium might explain the correlated functional status among segregating V segments, but an unknown experimental factor could not be ruled out. Specific HLA alleles were associated with over 15,000 TCR beta sequences at a false discovery rate of 0.05 in a later analysis. According to a later analysis, TCR association rates differed among HLA loci, with DRB1 alleles showing the most associated TCRs and HLA-C alleles showing the fewest. An association between a missense DCLRE1C variant and V-gene and J-gene trimming of TCR beta chains was found in a later genetic analysis and replicated in an independent cohort. This cohort had only TCR beta chains sequenced, and the lack of alpha or paired-chain data limited which features could be detected. In vitro tests confirmed that a few of the cytomegalovirus-associated TCR beta chains recognize cytomegalovirus antigens. A further reported finding was that TCR beta sequences accurately predicted the HLA-A and HLA-B alleles for most subjects in the first cohort. A cluster of highly shared sequence variants was judged likely to represent a technical artifact of the sequencing pipeline. In the study, approximately 150 TCR beta chains were listed as associated with cytomegalovirus. According to a later genetic analysis, donors in an Asian-associated ancestry cluster had fewer N-insertions in productive TCRs than the roughly 660-donor mean. The only immune exposure information available for the cohort was CMV serostatus. In a later analysis, most CMV-associated TCR beta chains were found to appear HLA-restricted, with HLA associations seemingly driven largely by CMV exposure. HLA typing was unavailable for some donors at each locus, so association tests used only the typed subset. Compared with equally common non-associated chains, HLA-associated TCR beta chains in a later analysis were more clonally expanded and had lower generation probabilities. Because counts were too low, under 20 rarely observed V segments, including chromosome 9 orphons, were left out of the earlier analysis of a few hundred of the donors. According to the authors, the approach could potentially be generalized to other disease states and immunological phenotypes. Broadly in line with IMGT annotations, most TCR beta V segments showed up in productive rearrangements about 87% or about 30% of the time in an earlier analysis of approximately 600 of the donors. In a later analysis, several top co-occurrence clusters were reported to appear linked to parvovirus B19, influenza, CMV and Epstein-Barr virus. Some IMGT-functional V segments, including TRBV6-2 and TRBV6-3, could not be told apart with the 87-base-pair reads, so those segments were excluded. Roughly uniform sequencing depth across donors was assumed in presence/absence analyses, although this assumption may not hold. Most TCR sequences were seen in very few donors, while some public TCRs were found in many individuals. The classifier was reported to diagnose cytomegalovirus status with high specificity and sensitivity in both the original and validation cohorts.

Via the germline V gene, CDR1 is SGHRS and CDR2 YFSETQ. CDR3 length: 17 amino acids, cysteine to phenylalanine. Of all the DNA, just the CDR3 is kept, 51 bases in frame from base 1. The germline V end is reduced by 4 bases and the J end by 7 bases; junction bases left unmatched: 15. The method behind the library was the immunoSEQ multiplex PCR assay. A mixture of 60 forward primers for TCR Vbeta segments and 13 reverse primers for TCR Jbeta segments was used in the multiplex PCR. A multiplex PCR assay on genomic DNA amplified the CDR3 region of rearranged TCR beta genes. The Illumina HiSeq System was used to sequence the amplified TCR beta libraries as 87-base-pair reads. Under the source paper's analysis protocol: A later analysis tallied tens of millions of unique TCR beta chains across the roughly 610 repertoires, and about 10 million of those chains were shared by two or more donors. To remove PCR and sequencing errors, raw reads were error-corrected and collapsed into unique sequences using a nearest-neighbor algorithm that merged closely related sequences. V, D and J gene segments were assigned by aligning CDR3 sequences to IMGT reference sequences. Each retained sequence needed at least a six-nucleotide match to both a V gene segment and a J gene segment. A rearrangement counted as productive if the CDR3 had no stop codons and remained in frame with V and J, and every other rearrangement counted as non-productive. Following IMGT convention, CDR3 was defined as the stretch from the second conserved V-encoded cysteine up to the conserved J-encoded phenylalanine. Sequences without an unambiguous match to a single V gene segment were excluded from the earlier analysis of about 600 of the donors. In an earlier analysis of approximately 590 of the donors, a V segment was called functional when productive rearrangements were above 56.7%, and segregating when the standard deviation between donors exceeded 5%. A statistical classification framework was built to diagnose cytomegalovirus status from the catalog of TCR beta chain sequences. V and J gene assignment, in a later analysis, came from comparing TCR nucleotide sequences with IMGT/GENE-DB human TR gene sequences. A later analysis assigned CDR3 sequences and most-parsimonious VDJ recombination scenarios with the TCRdist pipeline. In a later analysis, each TCR beta chain was defined by its CDR3 amino acid sequence together with its V-gene family, and reads without a unique V-gene family were excluded. In a later analysis, a few hundred highly shared, low-generation-probability nucleotide sequences were removed to address suspected cross-contamination and a sequencing artifact. For each public chain, a later analysis derived a clonal expansion index from normalized ranks of inferred template counts within each repertoire. In a later analysis, generation probabilities were computed using a VDJ recombination model fitted to out-of-frame rearrangements, and the results were checked against IGoR. In a later analysis, hypergeometric tests were used to score TCR-TCR, TCR-HLA and TCR-CMV co-occurrence, with a repertoire-size bias correction applied to TCR pairs. To estimate false discovery rates, a later analysis permuted the HLA or CMV assignments 20 times. A later analysis grouped co-occurring TCRs with DBSCAN, adding TCRdist sequence similarity when clustering within HLA-allele-positive subsets. Repertoires with fewer than 30,000 or more than 120,000 public chains were left out of co-occurrence clustering, as were five repertoires with anomalous nucleotide sharing. In TCRdb, the immuneACCESS table is reduced to in-frame sequences with V and J assigned. These tables do not hold every clone; where another copy was compared, an unresolved V gene accounts for under half, and the others remain unexplained. Clonal size and the V and J genes are those of that table, whereas D and trimming came from the DNA. The sample contains some 200,000 clones, 79% of them found a single time. The top ten clones comprise approximately 1.5% of the sample.

The cohort comprised 670 or so healthy bone marrow donors. Cohort members were all nominally healthy when sampled, although unrecorded immune exposures were likely present. The donor was CMV seropositive and belonged to the group of 270 or so seropositive cohort members. A peripheral blood sample was provided by each donor, and peripheral blood mononuclear cells were used for TCR beta sequencing. The Qiagen DNeasy Blood Extraction Kit was used to extract genomic DNA from the blood cell samples. As concerns this clone: No cognate antigen has been identified for it. No base qualities exist here, and no much larger clone lies one base off it.

The sample comprised PBMCs. This clonotype originated in a girl aged 10-17 years in good health and CMV-seropositive. The chain links TRBV5-1 with TRBJ2-7, with 12 bases in between that match TRBD2. CDR3 sequence: CASSAYKTSGGSGEQYF. The sequenced DNA is TGCGCCAGCAGCGCCTACAAGACTAGCGGGGGATCGGGGGAGCAGTACTTC.